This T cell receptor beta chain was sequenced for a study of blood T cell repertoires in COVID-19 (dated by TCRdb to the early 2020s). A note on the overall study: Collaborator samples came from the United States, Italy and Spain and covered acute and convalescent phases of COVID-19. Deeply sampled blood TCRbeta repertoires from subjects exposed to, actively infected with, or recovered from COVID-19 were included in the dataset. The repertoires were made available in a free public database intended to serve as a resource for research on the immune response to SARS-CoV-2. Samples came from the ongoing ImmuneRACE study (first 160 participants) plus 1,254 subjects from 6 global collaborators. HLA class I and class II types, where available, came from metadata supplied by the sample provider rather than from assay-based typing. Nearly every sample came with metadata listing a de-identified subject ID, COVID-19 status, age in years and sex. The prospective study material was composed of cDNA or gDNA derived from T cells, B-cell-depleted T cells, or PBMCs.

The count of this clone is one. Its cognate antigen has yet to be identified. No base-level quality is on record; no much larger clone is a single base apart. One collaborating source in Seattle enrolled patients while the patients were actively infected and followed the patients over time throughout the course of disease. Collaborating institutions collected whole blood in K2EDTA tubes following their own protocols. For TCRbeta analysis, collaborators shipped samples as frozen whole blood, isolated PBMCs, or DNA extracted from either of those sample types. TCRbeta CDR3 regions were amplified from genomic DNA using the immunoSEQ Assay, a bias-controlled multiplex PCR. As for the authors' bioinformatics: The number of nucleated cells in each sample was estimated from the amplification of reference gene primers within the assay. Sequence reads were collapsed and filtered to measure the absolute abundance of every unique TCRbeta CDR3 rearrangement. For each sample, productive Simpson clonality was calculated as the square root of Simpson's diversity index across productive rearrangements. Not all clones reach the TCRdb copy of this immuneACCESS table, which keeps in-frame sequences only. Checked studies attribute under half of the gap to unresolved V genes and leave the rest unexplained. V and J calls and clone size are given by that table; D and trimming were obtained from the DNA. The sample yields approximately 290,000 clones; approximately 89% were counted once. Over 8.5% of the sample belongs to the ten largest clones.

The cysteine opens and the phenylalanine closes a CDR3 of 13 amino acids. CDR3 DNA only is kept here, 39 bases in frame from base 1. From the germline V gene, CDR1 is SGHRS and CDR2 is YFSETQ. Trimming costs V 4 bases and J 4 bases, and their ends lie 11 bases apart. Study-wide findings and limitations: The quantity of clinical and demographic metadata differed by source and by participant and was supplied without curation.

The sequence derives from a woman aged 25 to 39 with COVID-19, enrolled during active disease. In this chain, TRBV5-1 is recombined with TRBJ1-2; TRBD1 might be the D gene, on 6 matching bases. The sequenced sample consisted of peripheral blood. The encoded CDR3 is CASSPGESYGYTF. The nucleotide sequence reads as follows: TGCGCCAGCAGCCCAGGGGAGAGCTATGGCTACACCTTC.